This T cell receptor beta chain was profiled in a study of identical twins. The sample holds a few counts of this clonotype. CDR1 is KGHDR and CDR2 is SFDVKD in the germline V gene. V lost 0 bases and J 2 bases, leaving 10 bases between the germline ends. This CDR3 is built from 15 residues. TCRdb analysed the 5' RACE reads with MiXCR anew, one entry per CDR3 protein. There are roughly 500,000 distinct CDR3 sequences in the sample; roughly a fifth occur only once, and about 0.93% lies in the top ten. This sample also belongs to another study, concerning T cells expressing NK-cell markers.

This sequence originates from a woman aged 18-30 years in good health. The J gene is TRBJ2-7, the V gene TRBV24-1; perhaps TRBD1 as D (6 bases). The sequencing input was CD4+ T cells sorted from blood. The CDR3 DNA reads as TGTGCCACCAGTGATTTGTCCCCAGGGGCCTACGAGCAGTACTTC. Translated: CATSDLSPGAYEQYF.